Below, one T cell receptor beta chain is given with its context. Libraries were prepared by immunoSEQ multiplex PCR; TCRdb keeps only in-frame clonotypes and omits some of them. The sample records some 70,000 clones, just under 95% being singletons. The data belong to a study of Tregs in tolerant kidney transplant recipients. Trimming cost V 7 bases and J 6 bases, with 10 bases left between them. CDR3 length: 12 residues. Germline V CDR1 and CDR2: SGHTA, FQGTGA. The chain couples TRBV7-3 to TRBJ1-3; D remains ambiguous. The TCR sequence derives from a human donor who received a combined kidney and bone marrow transplant. This specimen was CD8+ T cells from blood, taken before the transplant. The CDR3 region has the DNA TGTGCCAGCAAAAGTCCGGTAAACACCATATATTTT. Translated: CASKSPVNTIYF.